Listed below are T cell receptor beta chains from one sample, sequenced in a study of Ad26.COV2.S vaccination and SARS-CoV-2 variants. Method: immunoSEQ multiplex PCR; TCRdb's copy keeps in-frame clones and lacks some. This repertoire shows fewer than 900,000 clones, around 90% found once; its top ten account for over 1.3%. Sample: peripheral blood, taken in a trial of Ad26.COV2.S vaccine versus placebo. Every receptor here comes from a person aged 18-60 years who received the Ad26.COV2.S COVID-19 vaccine or a placebo. CDR3s include the opening cysteine and the closing phenylalanine or tryptophan. D genes are given only for firm matches. Size values are once, few and many counts, or a class for expanded clones, and some rows have none.

d_call j_call clone_size v_call cdr3_length cdr3_aa cdr3_nt
TRBD1 TRBJ2-7 . TRBV7-9 15 CASSPPADRGYEQYF TGTGCCAGCAGCCCCCCCGCGGACAGGGGCTACGAGCAGTACTTC
. TRBJ2-1 . TRBV7-9 12 CASSFGFTEQFF TGTGCCAGCAGCTTTGGCTTCACTGAGCAGTTCTTC
TRBD1 TRBJ2-2 once TRBV19 16 CASSMRGTGNTGELFF TGTGCCAGTAGTATGAGGGGGACAGGGAACACCGGGGAGCTGTTTTTT
. TRBJ2-7 . TRBV18 15 CASSLGGAKAYEQYF TGTGCCAGCTCACTGGGGGGGGCGAAAGCCTACGAGCAGTACTTC
. TRBJ1-2 . TRBV12-3/TRBV12-4 13 CASIGASSGAYTF TGTGCCAGCATAGGGGCCTCTTCCGGGGCCTACACCTTC
. TRBJ2-1 . TRBV6-5 14 CASSYSISPREQFF TGTGCCAGCAGTTACTCGATTTCCCCCAGGGAGCAGTTCTTC
TRBD2 TRBJ2-1 . TRBV19 14 CASSNWRERNEQFF TGTGCCAGTAGTAACTGGCGGGAGAGGAATGAGCAGTTCTTC
. TRBJ2-2 few TRBV25-1 16 CASSEIGNQNTGELFF TGTGCCAGCAGTGAAATCGGGAACCAGAACACCGGGGAGCTGTTTTTT
TRBD1 TRBJ1-5 . TRBV6-6 16 CASSRRTGGSNQPQHF TGTGCCAGCAGTCGGCGAACAGGGGGCTCTAATCAGCCCCAGCATTTT
. TRBJ2-7 few TRBV7-3 15 CASSLTWGSSYEQYF TGTGCCAGCAGCTTAACTTGGGGCAGCTCCTACGAGCAGTACTTC
. TRBJ2-2 . TRBV3-1/TRBV3-2 15 CASSLRREGAGELFF TGTGCCAGCAGCCTCCGCAGAGAGGGTGCTGGGGAGCTGTTTTTT
. TRBJ1-1 . TRBV30 15 CAWSVIGSPNTEAFF TGTGCCTGGAGTGTAATCGGCAGCCCAAACACTGAAGCTTTCTTT
TRBD1 TRBJ2-7 . TRBV7-2 14 CASSLTGGWDEQYF TGTGCCAGCAGCCTCACAGGGGGCTGGGACGAGCAGTACTTC
. TRBJ2-2 . TRBV6-4 13 CASSDWNTGELFF TGTGCCAGCAGTGACTGGAACACCGGGGAGCTGTTTTTT
TRBD2 TRBJ2-1 . TRBV24-1 15 CATSARGGRINEQFF TGTGCCACCAGTGCGCGGGGCGGGAGAATCAATGAGCAGTTCTTC
TRBD1 TRBJ2-7 . TRBV6-5 15 CASSYSTGGVYEQYF TGTGCCAGCAGTTACTCAACAGGGGGCGTCTACGAGCAGTACTTC
. TRBJ1-1 . TRBV6-5 16 CASSYSVAPGNTEAFF TGTGCCAGCAGTTACTCGGTGGCACCCGGGAACACTGAAGCTTTCTTT
TRBD1 TRBJ1-2 few TRBV27 15 CASRTGQGLGDGYTF TGTGCCAGCAGAACGGGACAGGGCCTAGGGGATGGCTACACCTTC
. TRBJ1-1 . TRBV27 13 CASSLGPNTEAFF TGTGCCAGCAGTTTAGGTCCGAACACTGAAGCTTTCTTT
. TRBJ2-5 . TRBV7-2 15 CASSLDRDPGWTQYF TGTGCCAGCAGCTTAGACAGGGACCCAGGATGGACCCAGTACTTC
TRBD2 TRBJ2-7 . TRBV18 14 CASSPGLASHEQYF TGTGCCAGCTCCCCGGGACTAGCGTCCCACGAGCAGTACTTC
. TRBJ2-3 . TRBV11-2 17 CASRPIGRAPGTDTQYF TGTGCCAGCAGACCCATTGGGCGCGCCCCAGGCACAGATACGCAGTATTTT
TRBD1 TRBJ1-1 few TRBV5-3 14 CARSLDRGSAEAFF TGTGCCAGAAGCTTAGACAGGGGGTCGGCTGAAGCTTTCTTT
. TRBJ2-5 . TRBV10-3 15 CANGYRDKDKETQYF TGTGCCAACGGTTATAGAGACAAAGATAAAGAGACCCAGTACTTC
TRBD1 TRBJ1-1 once TRBV4-1 14 CASSKEGARTEAFF TGCGCCAGCAGTAAGGAGGGGGCGCGGACTGAAGCTTTCTTT
TRBD1 TRBJ2-7 . TRBV5-1 15 CASSLVGDRGNEQYF TGCGCCAGCAGCCTCGTGGGGGACAGGGGGAACGAGCAGTACTTC
. TRBJ2-7 . TRBV15 13 CATSRDPKDEQYF TGTGCCACCAGCAGAGACCCGAAAGACGAGCAGTACTTC
TRBD1 TRBJ1-4 . TRBV11-2 14 CASSLAIQGQALFF TGTGCCAGCAGCTTAGCCATCCAAGGACAGGCGCTGTTTTTT
. TRBJ2-1 . TRBV6-5 14 CASSYLVTGNEQFF TGTGCCAGCAGTTACTTAGTGACGGGGAATGAGCAGTTCTTC
. TRBJ1-4 . TRBV2 14 CASSEEYGNEKLFF TGTGCCAGCAGTGAAGAATACGGTAATGAAAAACTGTTTTTT
. TRBJ1-1 . TRBV2 13 CASRGQMNTEAFF TGTGCCAGCAGAGGTCAGATGAACACTGAAGCTTTCTTT
TRBD2 TRBJ2-7 . TRBV7-8 16 CASSLGPAGGFYEQYF TGTGCCAGCAGCTTAGGGCCAGCGGGAGGGTTCTACGAGCAGTACTTC
. TRBJ2-7 . TRBV6-5 15 CASGPVPTGTYEQYF TGTGCCAGCGGACCCGTCCCGACGGGAACCTACGAGCAGTACTTC
TRBD1 TRBJ1-2 . TRBV11-2 14 CASSLGQLNYGYTF TGTGCCAGCAGCTTGGGACAGCTTAACTATGGCTACACCTTC
. TRBJ2-3 . TRBV30 14 CAWTRQAAVDTQYF TGTGCCTGGACCCGACAGGCGGCTGTAGATACGCAGTATTTT
. TRBJ2-2 . TRBV19 15 CASSIGGHNTGELFF TGTGCCAGTAGTATAGGGGGACATAACACCGGGGAGCTGTTTTTT
. TRBJ2-5 . TRBV30 12 CAWSTEWETQYF TGTGCCTGGTCTACAGAATGGGAGACCCAGTACTTC
. TRBJ1-6 . TRBV30 21 CAWSVFGGVMGMSSYNSPLHF TGTGCCTGGAGTGTATTTGGGGGTGTCATGGGCATGAGCTCCTATAATTCACCCCTCCACTTT
. TRBJ1-4 . TRBV7-9 14 CASSLGDPNEKLFF TGTGCCAGCAGCTTAGGAGACCCTAATGAAAAACTGTTTTTT
. TRBJ1-2 . TRBV9 12 CASGQEFYGYTF TGTGCCAGCGGGCAGGAATTCTATGGCTACACCTTC
. TRBJ2-2 . TRBV4-3 15 CASSQGGTGTGELFF TGCGCCAGCAGCCAGGGTGGGACGGGGACCGGGGAGCTGTTTTTT
. TRBJ1-4 once TRBV11-2 13 CASSLAIYEKLFF TGTGCCAGCAGCTTAGCCATTTATGAAAAACTGTTTTTT